This record concerns one T cell receptor (beta chain) sequence. The sample originates from a study of blood T cell repertoires in COVID-19. The overall study: Spain, Italy and the United States supplied samples that represented acute and convalescent COVID-19. Sources were T cells, B-cell-depleted T cells, or PBMCs; the material itself was cDNA or gDNA.

In the authors' methods: Reference gene primer amplification gave nucleated cell count estimates. Repertoires were generated with immunoSEQ multiplex PCR, while TCRdb's copy carries only in-frame clones and drops some. From that table come the V and J calls and clone size; the DNA was used to work out D and trimming. Altogether about 170,000 clones are present, under 90% being singletons, with the ten largest covering about 2%. The CDR3 consists of 12 residues. V lost 7 bases to trimming and J lost 4 bases, with 7 bases between them. Germline V lookup: CDR1 LNHDA, CDR2 SQIVND (reference sequence). The chain combines TRBV19 with TRBJ1-4; the D is unclear. Sequenced material: peripheral blood. The receptor comes from a woman at least 80 years old with acute or convalescent COVID-19. The CDR3 nucleotides read TGTGCCAGTAATGGAGATAATGAAAAACTGTTTTTT. It encodes CASNGDNEKLFF.